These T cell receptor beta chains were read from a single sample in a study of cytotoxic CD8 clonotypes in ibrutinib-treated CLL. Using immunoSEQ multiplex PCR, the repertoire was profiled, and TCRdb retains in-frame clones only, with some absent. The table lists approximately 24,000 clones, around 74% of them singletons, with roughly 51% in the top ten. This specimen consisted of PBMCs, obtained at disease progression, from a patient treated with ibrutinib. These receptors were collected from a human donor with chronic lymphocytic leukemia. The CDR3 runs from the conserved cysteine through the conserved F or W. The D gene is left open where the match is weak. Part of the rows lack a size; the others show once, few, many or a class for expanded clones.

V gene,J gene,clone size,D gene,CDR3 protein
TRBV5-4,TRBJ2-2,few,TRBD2,CASSYRGGPGELFF
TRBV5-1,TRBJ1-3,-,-,CASSLDPGKGNTIYF
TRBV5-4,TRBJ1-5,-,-,CASSLRGENQPQHF
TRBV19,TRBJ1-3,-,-,CASSTSGNTIYF
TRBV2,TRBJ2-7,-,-,CAIGRTSYEQYF
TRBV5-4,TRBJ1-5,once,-,CASSLDQNQPQHF
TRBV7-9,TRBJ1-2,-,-,CASINIGGEDGYTF
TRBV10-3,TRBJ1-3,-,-,CAISESSVSGNTIYF
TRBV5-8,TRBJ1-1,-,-,CASSLGVINTEAFF
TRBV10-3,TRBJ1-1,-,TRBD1,CAISGGQMNTEAFF
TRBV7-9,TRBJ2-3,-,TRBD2,CASSLGTSGGPTDTQYF
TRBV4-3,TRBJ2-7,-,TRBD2,CASSQDRAGAYEQYF
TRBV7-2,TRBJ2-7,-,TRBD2,CASSLDTSGVEQYF
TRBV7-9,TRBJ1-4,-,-,CASSPDSTNEKLFF
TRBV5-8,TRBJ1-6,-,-,CASSLGNSPLHF
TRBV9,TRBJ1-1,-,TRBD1,CASSVGQGEAFF
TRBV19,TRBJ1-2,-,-,CASSINRYYGYTF
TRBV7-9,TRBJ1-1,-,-,CASSLSLSWDTEAFF
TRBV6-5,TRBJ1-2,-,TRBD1,CASTRTGSLGYTF
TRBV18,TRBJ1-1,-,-,CASSPPTNTEAFF
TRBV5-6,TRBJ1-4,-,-,CASSAPPGAVGKLFF
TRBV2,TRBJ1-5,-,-,CATETGPGNQPQHF
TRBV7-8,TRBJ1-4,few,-,CASSLQGTNEKLFF
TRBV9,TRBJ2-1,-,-,CASSDIARHNEQFF
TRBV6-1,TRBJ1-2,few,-,CASSERQGHYGYTF
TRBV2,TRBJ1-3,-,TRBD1,CASRNAGTGPGNTIYF
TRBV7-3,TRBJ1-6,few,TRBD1,CASSSRGPNSPLHF
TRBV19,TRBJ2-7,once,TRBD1,CASSIVGTGGDEQYF
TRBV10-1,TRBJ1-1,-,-,CASSPDLEVNTEAFF
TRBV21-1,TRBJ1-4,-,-,CASSKTCTVDNEKLFF
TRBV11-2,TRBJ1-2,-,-,CASSSLTGAYGYTF
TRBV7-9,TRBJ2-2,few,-,CASSFGVRDTGELFF
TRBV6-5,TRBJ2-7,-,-,CASSYRRSVAYEQYF
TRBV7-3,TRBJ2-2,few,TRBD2,CASSLEAASGSAGELFF
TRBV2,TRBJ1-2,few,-,CASIDRPGSYGYTF
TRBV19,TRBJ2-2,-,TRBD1,CASSDRGGTGELFF
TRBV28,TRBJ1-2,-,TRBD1,CASSLQGALYYGYTF
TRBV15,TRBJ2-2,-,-,CATSGDQMNTGELFF
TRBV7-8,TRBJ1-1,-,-,CASSASRNTEAFF
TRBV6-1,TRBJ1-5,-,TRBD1,CASSAQNRGSNQPQHF
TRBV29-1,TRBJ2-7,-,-,CSVKPGDYEQYF
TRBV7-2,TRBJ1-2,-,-,CASSLVEGDGYTF
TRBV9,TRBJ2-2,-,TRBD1,CASSIWDRVYTGELFF
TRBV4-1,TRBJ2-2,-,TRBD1,CASSPSGTANTGELFF
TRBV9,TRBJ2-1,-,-,CASSVNGYNEQFF
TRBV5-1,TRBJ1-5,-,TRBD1,CASSLGQGNYQPQHF
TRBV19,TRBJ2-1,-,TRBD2,CASRLAGDNEQFF
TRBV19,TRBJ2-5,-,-,CASKVAGTETQYF
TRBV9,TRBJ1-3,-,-,CASSVDVPSSGNTIYF
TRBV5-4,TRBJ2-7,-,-,CASSFGGGLYEQYF
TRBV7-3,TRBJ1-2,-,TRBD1,CASSRDSRSYGYTF
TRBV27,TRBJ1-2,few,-,CASSSRADYGYTF
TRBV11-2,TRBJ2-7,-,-,CASSTNRDEQYF
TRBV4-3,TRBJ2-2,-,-,CASSQDQGTASIPGELFF
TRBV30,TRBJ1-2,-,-,CAWSVLRVGGYGYTF
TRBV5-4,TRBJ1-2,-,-,CASSHGARDGYTF